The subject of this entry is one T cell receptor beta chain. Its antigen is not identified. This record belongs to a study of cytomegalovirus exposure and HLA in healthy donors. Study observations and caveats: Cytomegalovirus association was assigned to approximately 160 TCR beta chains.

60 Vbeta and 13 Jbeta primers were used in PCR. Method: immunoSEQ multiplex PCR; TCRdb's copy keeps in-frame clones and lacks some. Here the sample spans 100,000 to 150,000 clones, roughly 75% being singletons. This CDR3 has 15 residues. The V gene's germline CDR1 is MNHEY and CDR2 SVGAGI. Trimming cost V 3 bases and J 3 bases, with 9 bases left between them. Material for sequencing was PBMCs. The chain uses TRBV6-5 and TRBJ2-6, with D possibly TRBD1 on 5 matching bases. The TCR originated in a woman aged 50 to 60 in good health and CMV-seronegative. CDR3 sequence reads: CASSYSRVGANVLTF. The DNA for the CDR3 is TGTGCCAGCAGTTATTCCAGGGTTGGGGCCAACGTCCTGACTTTC.